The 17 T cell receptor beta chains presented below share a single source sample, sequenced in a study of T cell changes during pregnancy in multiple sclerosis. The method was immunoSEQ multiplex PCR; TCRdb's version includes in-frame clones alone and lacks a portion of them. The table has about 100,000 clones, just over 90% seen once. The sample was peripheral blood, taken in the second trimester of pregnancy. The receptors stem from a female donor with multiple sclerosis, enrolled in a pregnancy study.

CDR3 sequence reads: CASRRPTGRASNQPQHF. CDR3 coding DNA: TGTGCCAGCAGGAGGCCCACCGGCAGGGCTAGCAATCAGCCCCAGCATTTT. The V call is TRBV21-1, the J call TRBJ1-5; the D call TRBD1 from the table was never checked on the DNA. TRBV21-1 is an annotated pseudogene. The CDR3 runs to 17 residues.

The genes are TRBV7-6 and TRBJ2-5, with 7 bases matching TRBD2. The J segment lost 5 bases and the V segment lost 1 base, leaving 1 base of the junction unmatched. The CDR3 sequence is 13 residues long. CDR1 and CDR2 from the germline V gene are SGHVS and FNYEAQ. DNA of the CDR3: TGTGCCAGCAGCTTAGTCGGGGGGGAGACCCAGTACTTC. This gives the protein CASSLVGGETQYF. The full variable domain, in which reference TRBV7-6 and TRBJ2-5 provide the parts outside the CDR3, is GAGVSQSPRYKVTKRGQDVALRCDPISGHVSLYWYRQALGQGPEFLTYFNYEAQQDKSGLPNDRFSAERPEGSISTLTIQRTEQRDSAMYRCASSLVGGETQYFGPGTRLLVL.

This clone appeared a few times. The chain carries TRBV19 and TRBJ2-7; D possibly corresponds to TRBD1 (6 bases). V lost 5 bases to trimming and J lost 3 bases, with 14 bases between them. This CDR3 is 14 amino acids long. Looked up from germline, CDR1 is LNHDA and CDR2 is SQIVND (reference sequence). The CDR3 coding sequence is TGTGCCAGTAGTGCCGGACAGTACCTCTACGAGCAGTACTTC. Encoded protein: CASSAGQYLYEQYF.

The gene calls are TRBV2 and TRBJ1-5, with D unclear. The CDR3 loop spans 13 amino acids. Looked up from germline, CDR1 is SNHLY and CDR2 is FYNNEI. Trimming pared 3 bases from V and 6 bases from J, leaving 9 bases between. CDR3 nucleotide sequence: TGTGCCAGCAGTGAGAGGGAGACTCAGCCCCAGCATTTT. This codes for CASSERETQPQHF. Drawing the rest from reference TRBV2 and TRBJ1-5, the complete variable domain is EPEVTQTPSHQVTQMGQEVILRCVPISNHLYFYWYRQILGQKVEFLVSFYNNEISEKSEIFDDQFSVERPDGSNFTLKIRSTKLEDSAMYFCASSERETQPQHFGDGTRLSIL.

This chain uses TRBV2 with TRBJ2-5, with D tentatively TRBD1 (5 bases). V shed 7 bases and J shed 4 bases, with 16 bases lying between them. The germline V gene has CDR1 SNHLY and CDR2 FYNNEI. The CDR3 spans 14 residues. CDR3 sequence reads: CASTADSFPETQYF. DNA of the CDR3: TGTGCCAGCACTGCCGACAGTTTCCCAGAGACCCAGTACTTC.

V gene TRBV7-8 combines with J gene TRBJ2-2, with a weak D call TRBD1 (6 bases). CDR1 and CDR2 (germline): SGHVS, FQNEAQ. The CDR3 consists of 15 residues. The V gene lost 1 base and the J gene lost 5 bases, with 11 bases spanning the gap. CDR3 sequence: CASSLDRVLTGELFF. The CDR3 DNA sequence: TGTGCCAGCAGCTTAGACAGGGTATTGACCGGGGAGCTGTTTTTT.

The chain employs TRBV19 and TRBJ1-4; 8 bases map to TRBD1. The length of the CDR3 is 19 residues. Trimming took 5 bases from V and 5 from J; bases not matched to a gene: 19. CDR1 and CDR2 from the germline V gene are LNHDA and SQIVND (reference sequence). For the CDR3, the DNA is TGTGCCAGTAGTTTAAGTGTTAACGATGCGACAGGGGAAAATGAAAAACTGTTTTTT. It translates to CASSLSVNDATGENEKLFF.

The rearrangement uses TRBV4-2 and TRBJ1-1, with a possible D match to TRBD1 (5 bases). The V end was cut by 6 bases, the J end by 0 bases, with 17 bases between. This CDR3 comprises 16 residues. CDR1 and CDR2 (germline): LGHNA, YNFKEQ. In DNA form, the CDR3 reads TGTGCCAGCAGATCCCTTTTTGACAGCATGAACACTGAAGCTTTCTTT. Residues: CASRSLFDSMNTEAFF.

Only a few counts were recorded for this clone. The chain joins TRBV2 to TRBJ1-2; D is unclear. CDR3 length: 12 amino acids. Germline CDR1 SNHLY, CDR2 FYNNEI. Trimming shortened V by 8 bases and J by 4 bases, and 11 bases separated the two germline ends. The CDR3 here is CASHSESYGYTF. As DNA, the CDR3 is TGTGCCAGCCACAGTGAGAGCTATGGCTACACCTTC. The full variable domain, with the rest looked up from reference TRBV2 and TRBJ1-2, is EPEVTQTPSHQVTQMGQEVILRCVPISNHLYFYWYRQILGQKVEFLVSFYNNEISEKSEIFDDQFSVERPDGSNFTLKIRSTKLEDSAMYFCASHSESYGYTFGSGTRLTVV.

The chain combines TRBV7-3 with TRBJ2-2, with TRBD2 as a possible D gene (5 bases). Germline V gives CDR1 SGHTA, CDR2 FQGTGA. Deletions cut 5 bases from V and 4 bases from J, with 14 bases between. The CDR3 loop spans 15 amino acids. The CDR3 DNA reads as TGTGCCAGCAGCCCCCAAACCCGGGGCACCGGGGAGCTGTTTTTT. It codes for CASSPQTRGTGELFF. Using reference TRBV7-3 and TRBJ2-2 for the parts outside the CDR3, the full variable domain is GAGVSQTPSNKVTEKGKYVELRCDPISGHTALYWYRQSLGQGPEFLIYFQGTGAADDSGLPNDRFFAVRPEGSVSTLKIQRTERGDSAVYLCASSPQTRGTGELFFGEGSRLTVL.

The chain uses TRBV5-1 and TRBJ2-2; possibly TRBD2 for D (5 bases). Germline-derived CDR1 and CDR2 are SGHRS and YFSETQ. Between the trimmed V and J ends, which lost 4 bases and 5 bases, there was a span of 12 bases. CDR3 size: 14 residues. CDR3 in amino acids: CASSQTRLTGELFF. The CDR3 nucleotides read TGCGCCAGCAGCCAAACTAGATTGACCGGGGAGCTGTTTTTT.

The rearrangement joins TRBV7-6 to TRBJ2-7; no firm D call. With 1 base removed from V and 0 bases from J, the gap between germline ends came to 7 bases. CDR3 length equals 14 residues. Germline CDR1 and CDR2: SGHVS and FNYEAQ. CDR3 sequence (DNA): TGTGCCAGCAGCTTAGGGCAGTTCTCCTACGAGCAGTACTTC. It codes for CASSLGQFSYEQYF.

Here the CDR3 reads CASSLEAFLSYNEQFF. For the CDR3, the DNA is TGTGCCAGCAGCTTGGAAGCATTCCTCTCCTACAATGAGCAGTTCTTC. The chain has TRBV5-6 and TRBJ2-1; the D is unclear. The germline gives CDR1 SGHDT, CDR2 YYEEEE. This CDR3 region has 16 residues. Trimming removed 0 bases at V and 0 bases at J, with 10 bases between.

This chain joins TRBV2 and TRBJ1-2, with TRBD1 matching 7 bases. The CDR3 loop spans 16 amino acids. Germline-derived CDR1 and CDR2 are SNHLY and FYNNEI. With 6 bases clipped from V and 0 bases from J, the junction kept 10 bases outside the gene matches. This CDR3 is CASRAITGVSNYGYTF. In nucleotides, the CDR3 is TGTGCCAGCAGAGCCATAACAGGGGTCTCTAACTATGGCTACACCTTC.

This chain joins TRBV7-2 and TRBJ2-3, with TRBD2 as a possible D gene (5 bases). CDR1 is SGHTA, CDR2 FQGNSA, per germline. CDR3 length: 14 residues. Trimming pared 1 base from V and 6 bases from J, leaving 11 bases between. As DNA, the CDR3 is TGTGCCAGCAGCTTAGTTGCGTCGGGGGATACGCAGTATTTT. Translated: CASSLVASGDTQYF.

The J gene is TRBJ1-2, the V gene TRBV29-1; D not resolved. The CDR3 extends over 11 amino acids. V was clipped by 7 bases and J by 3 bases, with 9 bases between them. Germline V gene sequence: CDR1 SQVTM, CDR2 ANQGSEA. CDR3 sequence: CSALGDYGYTF. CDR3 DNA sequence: TGCAGCGCCTTGGGAGACTATGGCTACACCTTC.

Written as DNA, the CDR3 is TGTGCCAGCAGTCCAAGGACGGGACACCTGAACACTGAAGCTTTCTTT. This gives the protein CASSPRTGHLNTEAFF. The chain links TRBV27 to TRBJ1-1; D perhaps matches TRBD1 (6 bases). CDR3 length: 16 amino acids. Germline V CDR1 and CDR2: MNHEY, SMNVEV (reference sequence). The germline V and J ends were trimmed by 5 bases and 0 bases, with 16 bases remaining between them.